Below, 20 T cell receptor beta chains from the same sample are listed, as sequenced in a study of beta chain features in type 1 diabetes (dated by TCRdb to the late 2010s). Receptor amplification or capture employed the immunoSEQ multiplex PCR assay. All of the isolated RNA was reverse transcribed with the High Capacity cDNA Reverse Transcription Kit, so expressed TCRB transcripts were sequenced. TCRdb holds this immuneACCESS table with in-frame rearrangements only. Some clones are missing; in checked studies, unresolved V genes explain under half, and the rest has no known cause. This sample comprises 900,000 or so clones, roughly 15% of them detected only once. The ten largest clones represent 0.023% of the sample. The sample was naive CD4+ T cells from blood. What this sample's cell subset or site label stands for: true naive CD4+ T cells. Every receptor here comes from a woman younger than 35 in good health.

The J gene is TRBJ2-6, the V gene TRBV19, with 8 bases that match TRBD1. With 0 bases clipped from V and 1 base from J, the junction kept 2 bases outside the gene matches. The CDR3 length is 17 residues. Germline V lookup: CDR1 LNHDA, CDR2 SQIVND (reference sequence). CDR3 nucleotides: TGTGCCAGTAGTATAGATCAGGGGGCGTCTGGGGCCAACGTCCTGACTTTC. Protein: CASSIDQGASGANVLTF.

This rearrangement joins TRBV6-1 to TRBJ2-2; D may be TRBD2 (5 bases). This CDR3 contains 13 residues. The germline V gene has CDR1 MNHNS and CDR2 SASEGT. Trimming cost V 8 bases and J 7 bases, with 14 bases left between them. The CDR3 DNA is TGTGCCAGCTCGGGGAGTCCGGGCGGGGAGCTGTTTTTT. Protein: CASSGSPGGELFF.

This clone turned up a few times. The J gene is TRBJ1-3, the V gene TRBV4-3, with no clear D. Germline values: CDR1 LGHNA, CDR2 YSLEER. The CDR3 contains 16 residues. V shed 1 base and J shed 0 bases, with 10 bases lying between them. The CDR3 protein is CASSQGARFSGNTIYF. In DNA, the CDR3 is TGCGCCAGCAGCCAAGGGGCCAGGTTCTCTGGAAACACCATATATTTT.

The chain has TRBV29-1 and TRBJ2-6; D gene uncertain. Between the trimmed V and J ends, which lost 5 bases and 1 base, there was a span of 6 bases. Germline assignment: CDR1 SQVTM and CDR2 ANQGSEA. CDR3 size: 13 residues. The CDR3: CSVSPSGANVLTF. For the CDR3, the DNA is TGCAGCGTTAGCCCTTCTGGGGCCAACGTCCTGACTTTC.

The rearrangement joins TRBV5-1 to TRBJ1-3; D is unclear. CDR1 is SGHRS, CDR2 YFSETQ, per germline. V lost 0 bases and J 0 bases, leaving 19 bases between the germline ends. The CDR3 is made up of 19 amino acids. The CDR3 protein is CASSLGVLVSGISGNTIYF. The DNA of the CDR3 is TGCGCCAGCAGCTTGGGGGTTTTGGTGTCGGGAATCTCTGGAAACACCATATATTTT.

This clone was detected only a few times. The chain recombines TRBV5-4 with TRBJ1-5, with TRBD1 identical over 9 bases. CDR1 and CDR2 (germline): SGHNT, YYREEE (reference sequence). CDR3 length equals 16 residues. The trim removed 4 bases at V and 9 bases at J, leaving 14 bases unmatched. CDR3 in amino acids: CASSLRTGEYLSPQHF. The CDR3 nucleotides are TGTGCCAGCAGCCTCCGGACAGGGGAATACCTGTCGCCCCAGCATTTT.

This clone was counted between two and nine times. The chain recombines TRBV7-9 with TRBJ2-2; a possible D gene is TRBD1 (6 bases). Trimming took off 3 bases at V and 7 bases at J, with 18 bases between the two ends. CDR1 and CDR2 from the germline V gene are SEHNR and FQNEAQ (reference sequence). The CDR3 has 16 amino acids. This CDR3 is CASSLGTNTEGGELFF. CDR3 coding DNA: TGTGCCAGCAGCTTGGGGACAAATACCGAGGGCGGGGAGCTGTTTTTT.

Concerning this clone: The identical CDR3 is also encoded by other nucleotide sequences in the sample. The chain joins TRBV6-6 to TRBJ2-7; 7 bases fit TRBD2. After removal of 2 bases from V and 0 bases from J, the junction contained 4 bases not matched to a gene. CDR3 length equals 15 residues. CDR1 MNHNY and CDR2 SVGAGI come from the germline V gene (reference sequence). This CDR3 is CASSYTGGSSYEQYF. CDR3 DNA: TGTGCCAGCAGTTACACCGGCGGGAGCTCCTACGAGCAGTACTTC.

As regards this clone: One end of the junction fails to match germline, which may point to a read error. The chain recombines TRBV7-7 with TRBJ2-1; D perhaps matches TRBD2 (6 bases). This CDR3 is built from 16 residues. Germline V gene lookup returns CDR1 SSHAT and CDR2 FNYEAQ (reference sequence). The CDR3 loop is CASSSSLAPAYNEQFF. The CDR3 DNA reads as TGTGCTAGCAGCTCCTCTCTAGCGCCAGCTTACAATGAGCAGTTCTTC.

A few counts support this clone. CDR3 nucleotides: TGTGCCAGCAGTTACGGGGGACTAGGAGTATACGAGCAGTACTTC. This sequence encodes CASSYGGLGVYEQYF. The chain carries TRBV6-6 and TRBJ2-7; 8 nucleotides align to TRBD2. Germline CDR1 MNHNY, CDR2 SVGAGI (reference sequence). The CDR3 runs to 15 residues. V gave up 2 bases and J gave up 4 bases; unmatched junction bases: 7.

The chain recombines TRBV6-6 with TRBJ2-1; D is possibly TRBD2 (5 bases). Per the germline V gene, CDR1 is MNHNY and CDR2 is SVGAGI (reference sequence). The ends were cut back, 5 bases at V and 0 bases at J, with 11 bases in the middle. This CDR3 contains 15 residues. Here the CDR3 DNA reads TGTGCCAGCAGTAAAGGACTGCCCTCCTACAATGAGCAGTTCTTC. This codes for CASSKGLPSYNEQFF.

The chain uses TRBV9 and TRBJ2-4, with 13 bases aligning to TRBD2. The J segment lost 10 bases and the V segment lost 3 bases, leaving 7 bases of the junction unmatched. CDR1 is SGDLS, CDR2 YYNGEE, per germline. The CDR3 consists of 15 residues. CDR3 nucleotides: TGTGCCAGCAGCGGCGGACTAGCGGGAGTTGGGATTCAGTACTTC. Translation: CASSGGLAGVGIQYF.

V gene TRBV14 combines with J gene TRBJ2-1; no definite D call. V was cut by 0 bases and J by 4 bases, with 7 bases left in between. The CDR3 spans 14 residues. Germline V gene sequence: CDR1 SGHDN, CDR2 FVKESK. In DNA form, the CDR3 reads TGTGCCAGCAGCCAAGAGGCCGGTTACAATGAGCAGTTCTTC. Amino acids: CASSQEAGYNEQFF.

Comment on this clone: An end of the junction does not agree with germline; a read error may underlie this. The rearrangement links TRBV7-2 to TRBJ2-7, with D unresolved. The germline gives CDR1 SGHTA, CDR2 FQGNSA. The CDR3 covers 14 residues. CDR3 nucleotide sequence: TGCGCCAGCAGCCAAGGTCTAGGTTCCTACGAGCAGTACTTC. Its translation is CASSQGLGSYEQYF.

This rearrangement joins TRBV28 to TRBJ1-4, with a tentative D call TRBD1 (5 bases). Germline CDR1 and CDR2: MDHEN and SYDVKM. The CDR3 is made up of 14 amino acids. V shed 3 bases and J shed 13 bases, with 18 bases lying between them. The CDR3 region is CASSFPGQAVRLFF. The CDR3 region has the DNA TGTGCCAGCAGTTTCCCAGGGCAGGCTGTAAGACTGTTTTTT.

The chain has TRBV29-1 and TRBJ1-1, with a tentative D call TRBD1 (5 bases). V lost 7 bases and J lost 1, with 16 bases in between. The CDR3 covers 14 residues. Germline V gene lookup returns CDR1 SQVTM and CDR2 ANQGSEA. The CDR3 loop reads CSARGGKGNTEAFF. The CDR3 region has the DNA TGCAGCGCACGGGGCGGGAAGGGGAACACTGAAGCTTTCTTT.

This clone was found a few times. Here the CDR3 reads CASTRTDNEQFF. The CDR3 coding sequence is TGTGCCAGCACGAGGACGGACAATGAGCAGTTCTTC. The V and J genes are TRBV2 and TRBJ2-1; D not certain. V shed 7 bases and J shed 5 bases, with 9 bases lying between them. This CDR3 is built from 12 residues. The germline gives CDR1 SNHLY, CDR2 FYNNEI.

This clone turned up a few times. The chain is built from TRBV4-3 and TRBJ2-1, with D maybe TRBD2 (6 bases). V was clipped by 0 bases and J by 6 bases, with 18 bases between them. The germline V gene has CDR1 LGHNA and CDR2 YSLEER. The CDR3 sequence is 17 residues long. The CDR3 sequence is CASSQDYAAGRSNEQFF. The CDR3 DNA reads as TGCGCCAGCAGCCAAGATTACGCGGCGGGACGGTCCAATGAGCAGTTCTTC.

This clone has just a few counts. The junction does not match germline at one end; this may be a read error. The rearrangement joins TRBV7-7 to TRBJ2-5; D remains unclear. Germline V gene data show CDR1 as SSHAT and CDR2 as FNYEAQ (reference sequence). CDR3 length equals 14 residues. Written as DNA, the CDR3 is TGTGCTAGCAGCCCGGTTGGGCCCCGGGAGACCCAGTACTTC. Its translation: CASSPVGPRETQYF.

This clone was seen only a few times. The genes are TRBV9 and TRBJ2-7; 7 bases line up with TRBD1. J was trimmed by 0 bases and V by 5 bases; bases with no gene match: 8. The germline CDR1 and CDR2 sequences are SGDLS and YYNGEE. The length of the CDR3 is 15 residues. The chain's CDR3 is CASSGQAEGSYEQYF. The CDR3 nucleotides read TGTGCCAGCAGTGGACAGGCCGAGGGCTCCTACGAGCAGTACTTC.